This T cell receptor beta chain stems from a study of CD8 T cells in Susac syndrome. Random hexamers primed reverse transcription of about 0.45 to 1 ug RNA. TCRdb re-analysed the immunoSEQ multiplex PCR reads in MiXCR, keeping a single row per CDR3 protein. This table has about 250,000 distinct CDR3 sequences, approximately 92% appearing once. The sequence was collected from a human donor with multiple sclerosis. Sequencing used CD4+ T cells from PBMCs.

The CDR3 bases are TGCGCCAGCAGCTTACAGGGGGAACACAATGAGCAGTTCTTC. This codes for CASSLQGEHNEQFF. The chain joins TRBV5-1 to TRBJ2-1; 8 bases map to TRBD1. The V gene's germline CDR1 is SGHRS and CDR2 YFSETQ. This CDR3 has 14 amino acids. The trim removed 2 bases at V and 5 bases at J, leaving 3 bases unmatched.